This T cell receptor (beta chain) was sequenced for a study of cytomegalovirus exposure and HLA in healthy donors. Study results and limitations: Presence/absence analyses took donor sequencing depth as roughly uniform.

PCR used 60 Vbeta primers and 13 Jbeta primers. Method: immunoSEQ multiplex PCR; TCRdb's copy keeps in-frame clones and lacks some. The table includes over 150,000 clones, 76% detected once. The CDR3 covers 15 residues. V was clipped by 6 bases and J by 9 bases; unmatched bases: 15. Looked up from germline, CDR1 is MDHEN and CDR2 is SYDVKM. Concerning this clone: Its antigen is undetermined.

The rearrangement uses TRBV28 and TRBJ2-7, with TRBD1 matching over 9 bases. Sequencing was performed on PBMCs. This receptor was identified in a man between 60 and 75 years old in good health and CMV-seronegative. The CDR3 protein is CASSPDPGQGKRQYF. CDR3 nucleotide sequence: TGTGCCAGCAGCCCCGACCCGGGACAGGGAAAGCGGCAGTACTTC.